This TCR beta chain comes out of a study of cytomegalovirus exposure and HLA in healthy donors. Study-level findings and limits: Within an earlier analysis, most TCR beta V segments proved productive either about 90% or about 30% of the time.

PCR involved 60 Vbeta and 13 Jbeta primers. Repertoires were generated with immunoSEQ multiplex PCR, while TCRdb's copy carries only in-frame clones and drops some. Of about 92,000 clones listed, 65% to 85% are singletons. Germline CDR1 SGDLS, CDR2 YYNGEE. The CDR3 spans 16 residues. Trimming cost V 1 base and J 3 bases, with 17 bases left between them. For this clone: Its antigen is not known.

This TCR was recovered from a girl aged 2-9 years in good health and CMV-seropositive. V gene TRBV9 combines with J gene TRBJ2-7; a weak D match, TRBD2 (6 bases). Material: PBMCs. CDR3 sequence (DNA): TGTGCCAGCAGCGTAATCCCCTCCGCGGGGAGCTACGAGCAGTACTTC. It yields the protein CASSVIPSAGSYEQYF.